Shown below are 21 T cell receptor beta chains from a single sample sequenced in a study of blood T cell repertoires in COVID-19. The method was immunoSEQ multiplex PCR; TCRdb's version includes in-frame clones alone and lacks a portion of them. The repertoire holds about 200,000 clones, with roughly 92% as singletons. Sequences were obtained from peripheral blood. All receptors come from a man aged 25-45 years with COVID-19, enrolled during active disease.

The CDR3 spells CSVAGTRDNEQFF. Written as DNA, the CDR3 is TGCAGCGTTGCCGGGACAAGGGACAATGAGCAGTTCTTC. The rearrangement links TRBV29-1 to TRBJ2-1; D perhaps matches TRBD1 (6 bases). The CDR3 runs to 13 residues. Between the trimmed V and J ends, which lost 4 bases and 5 bases, there was a span of 12 bases. CDR1 SQVTM and CDR2 ANQGSEA come from the germline V gene.

This clone was seen only once. The genes are TRBV24-1 and TRBJ2-3, with TRBD1 identical over 7 bases. Germline V gene sequence: CDR1 KGHDR, CDR2 SFDVKD. CDR3 length equals 15 residues. V lost 4 bases, J lost 0 bases, and 3 bases stayed unmatched. The CDR3 protein is CATSDGTDSTDTQYF. CDR3 in DNA: TGTGCCACCAGTGACGGGACAGATAGCACAGATACGCAGTATTTT.

V is TRBV28 and J is TRBJ1-2, with D possibly matching TRBD1 (6 bases). The germline V and J ends were trimmed by 6 bases and 6 bases, with 20 bases remaining between them. This CDR3 is built from 15 residues. CDR1 is MDHEN and CDR2 is SYDVKM in the germline V gene. CDR3 nucleotide sequence: TGTGCCAGCAGATTCCTCAGGGGAGTATTGGATGGCTACACCTTC. It encodes CASRFLRGVLDGYTF.

The V and J genes are TRBV19 and TRBJ1-5; TRBD1 agrees at 8 bases. Germline-derived CDR1 and CDR2 are LNHDA and SQIVND (reference sequence). CDR3 length: 14 residues. The V gene end was trimmed by 9 bases and the J gene end by 3 bases; junction bases not matched to a gene: 7. The CDR3 loop is CASKTGAINQPQHF. The CDR3 DNA reads as TGTGCCAGCAAGACAGGGGCGATCAATCAGCCCCAGCATTTT.

The genes are TRBV4-1 and TRBJ1-1; 7 bases map to TRBD1. V lost 4 bases, J lost 8 bases, and 16 bases stayed unmatched. The germline gives CDR1 MGHRA, CDR2 YSYEKL. There are 16 residues in the CDR3. DNA of the CDR3: TGCGCCAGCAGCCGGATAGAGATGGGACAGTTAGGGGAAGCTTTCTTT. This sequence encodes CASSRIEMGQLGEAFF.

In nucleotides, the CDR3 is TGTGCCAGCAGCTTAGCGGCAGCGGGGGGGGAAAACATTCAGTACTTC. Translating gives CASSLAAAGGENIQYF. V is TRBV11-2 and J is TRBJ2-4, with TRBD2 matching 10 bases. The CDR3 runs to 16 residues. Trimming removed 1 base from V and 5 bases from J; junction bases left unmatched: 5. In germline, CDR1 is SGHAT, CDR2 FQNNGV.

The chain couples TRBV10-3 to TRBJ2-4, with no clear D. V dropped 4 bases and J dropped 0 bases, with 7 bases sitting between them. Germline loops: CDR1 ENHRY, CDR2 SYGVKD. CDR3 length: 14 amino acids. The CDR3 reads CAISVSEAKNIQYF. CDR3 bases: TGTGCCATCAGTGTATCAGAAGCCAAAAACATTCAGTACTTC.

The chain couples TRBV6-5 to TRBJ1-2; D gene ambiguous. V gave up 0 bases and J gave up 10 bases, with 12 bases separating them. The length of the CDR3 is 13 residues. Germline CDR1 is MNHEY and CDR2 is SVGAGI. The DNA of the CDR3 is TGTGCCAGCAGTTACTCGGCCGTTCTGTACTACACCTTC. Residues: CASSYSAVLYYTF.

The V gene is TRBV7-6, the J gene TRBJ1-2; 8 nucleotides line up with TRBD1. This CDR3 is 21 amino acids long. Germline assignment: CDR1 SGHVS and CDR2 FNYEAQ. The V gene end was trimmed by 5 bases and the J gene end by 7 bases; junction bases not matched to a gene: 30. The CDR3 nucleotides read TGTGCCAGCAGCCCAAAAGAAAGTGACAGGGGCGGGAGTTCCGTGTTAAGTGGCTACACCTTC. Amino acids: CASSPKESDRGGSSVLSGYTF.

The J gene is TRBJ1-6, the V gene TRBV6-1; 12 bases are a match to TRBD1. The germline V gene has CDR1 MNHNS and CDR2 SASEGT. The CDR3 spans 16 residues. The V gene end was trimmed by 2 bases and the J gene end by 7 bases; junction bases not matched to a gene: 3. The CDR3 nucleotides read TGTGCCAGCAGTGAAATCGGGACAGGGGGCAATTCACCCCTCCACTTT. Translated, it gives CASSEIGTGGNSPLHF.

V gene TRBV5-5 combines with J gene TRBJ1-4; 8 bases are shared with TRBD1. Per germline, CDR1 SGHKS and CDR2 YYEKEE (reference sequence). The V gene end was trimmed by 2 bases and the J gene end by 6 bases; junction bases not matched to a gene: 3. The CDR3 totals 14 residues. The CDR3 spells CASSFNRGDEKLFF. The CDR3 DNA follows: TGTGCCAGCAGCTTTAACAGGGGGGATGAAAAACTGTTTTTT.

The V and J genes are TRBV10-1 and TRBJ2-1, with 8 bases lining up with TRBD2. The CDR3 sequence is 14 residues long. Looked up from germline, CDR1 is WNHNN and CDR2 is SYGVQD (reference sequence). V shed 6 bases, J shed 8 bases, and the junction held 9 bases outside the gene matches. The CDR3 DNA is TGCGCCAGCAGCCGGAGCGGGGGCCTCGATGAGCAGTTCTTC. Amino acids: CASSRSGGLDEQFF.

The V and J genes are TRBV3-1 (or the pseudogene TRBV3-2) and TRBJ1-3, with a possible D match to TRBD1 (6 bases). V lost 0 bases and J 3 bases, leaving 12 bases between the germline ends. Germline loops: CDR1 LGHDT, CDR2 YNNKEL (reference sequence). The CDR3 has 16 residues. Here the CDR3 DNA reads TGTGCCAGCAGCCAAGATAGCCAGGGGTATGGAAACACCATATATTTT. It yields the protein CASSQDSQGYGNTIYF.

This sequence joins TRBV2 and TRBJ1-5, with 7 bases that match TRBD1. The CDR3 consists of 15 residues. Germline V gives CDR1 SNHLY, CDR2 FYNNEI. V shed 2 bases, J shed 2 bases, and the junction held 3 bases outside the gene matches. The CDR3 DNA is TGTGCCAGCAGTGAACAGGGGGGCGGCAATCAGCCCCAGCATTTT. Translated: CASSEQGGGNQPQHF.

This chain links TRBV5-1 with TRBJ2-3; 8 positions match TRBD2. The CDR3 length is 16 residues. Germline CDR1 and CDR2: SGHRS and YFSETQ. V lost 4 bases to trimming and J lost 1 base; unmatched junction nucleotides: 8. CDR3 in DNA: TGCGCCAGCAGCCTCCGGGGGGGCGGGGGCACAGATACGCAGTATTTT. Protein sequence: CASSLRGGGGTDTQYF.

The V and J genes are TRBV4-1 and TRBJ2-7, with TRBD2 identical over 11 bases. Germline values: CDR1 MGHRA, CDR2 YSYEKL. V lost 0 bases to trimming and J lost 3 bases; unmatched junction nucleotides: 7. The CDR3 extends over 17 amino acids. The CDR3 DNA reads as TGCGCCAGCAGCCAAGATCCCACCGGGACTAGCGGCTACGAGCAGTACTTC. It specifies CASSQDPTGTSGYEQYF.

The V and J genes are TRBV4-1 and TRBJ2-2; the match to TRBD2 covers 8 bases. This CDR3 region has 15 residues. CDR1 is MGHRA and CDR2 is YSYEKL in the germline V gene. Trimming took 6 bases from V and 7 from J; bases not matched to a gene: 10. The CDR3: CASRSGGAVGGELFF. DNA of the CDR3: TGCGCCAGCAGGTCGGGGGGGGCCGTCGGCGGGGAGCTGTTTTTT.

V gene TRBV9 combines with J gene TRBJ2-2, with 14 positions matching TRBD2. CDR3 size: 19 residues. The V gene's germline CDR1 is SGDLS and CDR2 YYNGEE. The V segment lost 7 bases and the J segment 6 bases; nucleotides outside the gene matches: 17. CDR3 DNA: TGTGCCAGCTCCGAGGGACTAGCGGGGGTTCAGTTATTGGCCGGGGAGCTGTTTTTT. It is translated as CASSEGLAGVQLLAGELFF. Based on the CDR3 plus reference TRBV9 and TRBJ2-2, the full variable domain is DSGVTQTPKHLITATGQRVTLRCSPRSGDLSVYWYQQSLDQGLQFLIQYYNGEERAKGNILERFSAQQFPDLHSELNLSSLELGDSALYFCASSEGLAGVQLLAGELFFGEGSRLTVL.

This clone showed up just a few times. Here the CDR3 reads CASSLDNQETQYF. Written as DNA, the CDR3 is TGTGCCAGCAGCTTGGACAACCAAGAGACCCAGTACTTC. The genes are TRBV5-6 and TRBJ2-5; D ambiguous. The CDR3 is 13 residues long. The germline V gene encodes CDR1 SGHDT and CDR2 YYEEEE. V was clipped by 0 bases and J by 0 bases, with 3 bases between them.

The chain joins TRBV5-6 to TRBJ2-2; D is unresolved. The V and J ends lost 6 bases and 6 bases respectively, with 12 bases between them. Per the germline V gene, CDR1 is SGHDT and CDR2 is YYEEEE. The CDR3 covers 13 residues. CDR3: CASKIVGAGELFF. The CDR3 nucleotides read TGTGCCAGCAAGATAGTGGGCGCCGGGGAGCTGTTTTTT. Supplemented by reference TRBV5-6 and TRBJ2-2, the full variable domain reads DAGVTQSPTHLIKTRGQQVTLRCSPKSGHDTVSWYQQALGQGPQFIFQYYEEEERQRGNFPDRFSGHQFPNYSSELNVNALLLGDSALYLCASKIVGAGELFFGEGSRLTVL.

The chain combines TRBV1 with TRBJ1-2. TRBV1 is labeled a pseudogene. This CDR3 is 14 amino acids long. For the CDR3, the DNA is TGCACCAGCAGCCAAGGAGGACGGGAGGGGGGCTACACCTTC. Encoded protein: CTSSQGGREGGYTF.